This entry lists 18 T cell receptor beta chains sequenced from one sample in a study of CD8+ T cells in alopecia areata. The treatment was: oral pan-JAK inhibitor, 5-10 mg twice daily. After isolation, RNA underwent reverse transcription to generate cDNA as the sequencing template. The assay was immunoSEQ multiplex PCR, and TCRdb's table has in-frame clones only and misses some. Here the sample spans about 110,000 clones, over 80% being singletons. Sequenced material: CD8+ T cells sorted from blood, taken at week 24, from a patient treated with tofacitinib. The receptors were gathered from a human donor with alopecia areata.

V gene TRBV5-1 combines with J gene TRBJ2-7, with 9 bases fitting TRBD1. The V gene end was trimmed by 5 bases and the J gene end by 9 bases; junction bases not matched to a gene: 36. The CDR3 is 22 amino acids. The germline gives CDR1 SGHRS, CDR2 YFSETQ. The CDR3 spells CASREGSYGWGQGTLRSIGQYF. CDR3 nucleotide sequence: TGCGCCAGCAGAGAAGGATCGTATGGATGGGGACAGGGCACGTTAAGATCAATTGGGCAGTACTTC.

This clone was detected only once. V is TRBV29-1 and J is TRBJ2-3; tentative D call: TRBD1 (6 bases). The CDR3 has 15 residues. V lost 4 bases and J lost 1, with 15 bases in between. The germline gives CDR1 SQVTM, CDR2 ANQGSEA. The CDR3 sequence: CSVVQGGSGTDTQYF. Written as DNA, the CDR3 is TGCAGCGTTGTCCAAGGGGGTAGCGGCACAGATACGCAGTATTTT.

This clone was found once. CDR3 in amino acids: CASSFGGGTDTQYF. The DNA of the CDR3 is TGTGCCAGCAGTTTTGGGGGGGGCACAGATACGCAGTATTTT. The V gene is TRBV27, the J gene TRBJ2-3; TRBD2 aligns across 7 bases. J lost 1 base, V lost 3 bases, and 1 base had no gene match. The CDR3 loop spans 14 amino acids. The germline CDR1 and CDR2 sequences are MNHEY and SMNVEV (reference sequence).

The chain links TRBV29-1 to TRBJ2-1; either TRBD1 or TRBD2 may fit D (5 bases each). Trimming cost V 6 bases and J 2 bases, with 14 bases left between them. The CDR3 is made up of 14 amino acids. CDR1 is SQVTM, CDR2 ANQGSEA, per germline. CDR3 sequence (DNA): TGCAGCGTCGGGACGATGGCGGCCTACAATGAGCAGTTCTTC. Translated, it gives CSVGTMAAYNEQFF.

V and J are TRBV4-1 and TRBJ2-2; D remains unclear. CDR1 and CDR2 from the germline V gene are MGHRA and YSYEKL. Deletions cut 2 bases from V and 6 bases from J, with 13 bases between. CDR3 length equals 15 residues. The CDR3 spells CASSQTSAGAGELFF. CDR3 nucleotide sequence: TGCGCCAGCAGCCAAACCTCAGCAGGAGCCGGGGAGCTGTTTTTT.

The chain uses TRBV5-4 and TRBJ2-5; D remains ambiguous. Germline V gene lookup returns CDR1 SGHNT and CDR2 YYREEE (reference sequence). This CDR3 is 15 amino acids long. Trimming took off 2 bases at V and 2 bases at J, with 13 bases between the two ends. The CDR3: CASSFWSVFQETQYF. The CDR3 DNA sequence: TGTGCCAGCAGCTTTTGGTCGGTTTTTCAAGAGACCCAGTACTTC.

This clone was detected a few times. The CDR3 loop is CASRVAGESDTQYF. The DNA for the CDR3 is TGTGCCAGCCGGGTAGCGGGGGAGTCAGATACGCAGTATTTT. The chain carries TRBV7-8 and TRBJ2-3; 9 bases map to TRBD2. Germline assignment: CDR1 SGHVS and CDR2 FQNEAQ. This CDR3 has 14 amino acids. After removal of 8 bases from V and 4 bases from J, the junction contained 7 bases not matched to a gene.

The chain couples TRBV7-9 to TRBJ1-1; no definite D call. V dropped 1 base and J dropped 1 base, with 7 bases sitting between them. Germline CDR1 is SEHNR and CDR2 is FQNEAQ (reference sequence). This CDR3 has 14 residues. The CDR3 DNA follows: TGTGCCAGCAGCTTAGTCGTCAGGAACACTGAAGCTTTCTTT. It specifies CASSLVVRNTEAFF. Full variable domain (rest looked up from reference TRBV7-9 and TRBJ1-1): DTGVSQNPRHKITKRGQNVTFRCDPISEHNRLYWYRQTLGQGPEFLTYFQNEAQLEKSRLLSDRFSAERPKGSFSTLEIQRTEQGDSAMYLCASSLVVRNTEAFFGQGTRLTVV.

This chain uses TRBV7-9 with TRBJ2-4; perhaps D is TRBD1 or TRBD2 (6 bases each). Trimming left V 5 bases short and J 9 bases short, with 17 bases between. CDR3 length equals 14 residues. Germline V lookup: CDR1 SEHNR, CDR2 FQNEAQ (reference sequence). CDR3 in amino acids: CASSLGSGARIQYF. DNA for the CDR3: TGTGCCAGCAGCCTGGGCTCGGGGGCCCGCATTCAGTACTTC.

This clone was observed a few times. The genes are TRBV19 and TRBJ1-1; D is unresolved. The CDR3 extends over 15 amino acids. V lost 4 bases to trimming and J lost 0 bases, with 12 bases between them. Germline CDR1 is LNHDA and CDR2 is SQIVND (reference sequence). The CDR3 protein is CASSTTPGLNTEAFF. CDR3 DNA sequence: TGTGCCAGTAGTACCACCCCAGGACTGAACACTGAAGCTTTCTTT.

This clone was seen only a few times. This sequence joins TRBV6-1 and TRBJ1-5; TRBD1 is a possible D gene (5 bases). Trimming pared 8 bases from V and 4 bases from J, leaving 15 bases between. CDR3 length equals 14 residues. Germline values: CDR1 MNHNS, CDR2 SASEGT. CDR3 bases: TGTGCCAGCCGACTAGGGGTCTCGAATCAGCCCCAGCATTTT. Encoded protein: CASRLGVSNQPQHF.

The chain joins TRBV2 to TRBJ1-1; a weak D match, TRBD1 (5 bases). V was trimmed by 6 bases and J by 5 bases, leaving 19 bases between them. Looked up from germline, CDR1 is SNHLY and CDR2 is FYNNEI. This CDR3 is built from 15 residues. The CDR3 region is CASRADSYSGTEAFF. Here the CDR3 DNA reads TGTGCCAGCAGAGCAGACAGTTACTCTGGGACTGAAGCTTTCTTT.

J is TRBJ2-1 and V is TRBV7-2; D gene ambiguous. V was cut by 5 bases and J by 1 base, with 9 bases left in between. CDR1 is SGHTA, CDR2 FQGNSA, per germline. This CDR3 comprises 14 residues. This CDR3 reads CASSPDLSYNEQFF. The CDR3 DNA reads TGTGCCAGCAGCCCAGATTTGTCCTACAATGAGCAGTTCTTC. Using reference TRBV7-2 and TRBJ2-1 for the parts outside the CDR3, the full variable domain is GAGVSQSPSNKVTEKGKDVELRCDPISGHTALYWYRQSLGQGLEFLIYFQGNSAPDKSGLPSDRFSAERTGGSVSTLTIQRTQQEDSAVYLCASSPDLSYNEQFFGPGTRLTVL.

V is TRBV29-1 and J is TRBJ1-4, with TRBD1 identical over 12 bases. This CDR3 comprises 16 residues. CDR1 and CDR2 from the germline V gene are SQVTM and ANQGSEA. V lost 1 base and J lost 8; bases outside the gene matches: 8. CDR3 in amino acids: CSVEAPGTGGQEKLFF. The DNA of the CDR3 is TGCAGCGTTGAAGCCCCCGGGACAGGGGGCCAGGAAAAACTGTTTTTT.

This clone was seen a handful of times. The chain has TRBV16 and TRBJ2-1; D ambiguous. V lost 2 bases and J 10 bases, leaving 6 bases between the germline ends. Per germline, CDR1 KGHSY and CDR2 FQNENV. This CDR3 region has 11 residues. CDR3 nucleotide sequence: TGTGCCAGCAGCCAACGACCCGAGCAGTTCTTC. Its protein product is CASSQRPEQFF.

The rearrangement joins TRBV10-3 to TRBJ2-7; TRBD2 matches at 7 bases. This CDR3 contains 16 residues. The germline V gene encodes CDR1 ENHRY and CDR2 SYGVKD. J was trimmed by 4 bases and V by 0 bases; bases with no gene match: 9. The CDR3 bases are TGTGCCATCAGTGAGTCCCAAGCGGGGTTGGAGTACGAGCAGTACTTC. Amino acid sequence: CAISESQAGLEYEQYF.

The rearrangement uses TRBV29-1 and TRBJ2-1, with no clear D. V was shortened by 2 bases and J by 6 bases, with 5 bases between the two germline ends. CDR3 length: 11 residues. Germline V gene lookup returns CDR1 SQVTM and CDR2 ANQGSEA. In nucleotides, the CDR3 is TGCAGCGTTGAAAATGGCAATGAGCAGTTCTTC. Translated: CSVENGNEQFF.

This chain uses TRBV6-5 with TRBJ2-1, with D unclear. Deletions cut 7 bases from V and 3 bases from J, with 13 bases between. Per germline, CDR1 MNHEY and CDR2 SVGAGI. The CDR3 sequence is 14 residues long. The CDR3, as DNA: TGTGCCAGCAAGAACCGGAACGACTACAATGAGCAGTTCTTC. Translation gives CASKNRNDYNEQFF.